This passage covers 16 T cell receptor beta chains from one sample sequenced in a study of technical replicates of blood from a few donors. Sequencing used immunoSEQ multiplex PCR; TCRdb keeps in-frame clones, though not all of them. This sample has some 56,000 clones, with around 96% found just once. The sample consisted of PBMCs. The receptors derive from a human donor in good health. Some clones in this sample may be carry-over from other donors' samples.

This rearrangement joins TRBV9 to TRBJ2-3; D is uncertain. V dropped 5 bases and J dropped 0 bases, with 13 bases sitting between them. Germline V gene sequence: CDR1 SGDLS, CDR2 YYNGEE. This CDR3 has 15 amino acids. The CDR3 is CASSEVPSSTDTQYF. The CDR3 DNA follows: TGTGCCAGCAGTGAGGTTCCGTCGAGCACAGATACGCAGTATTTT.

This sequence joins TRBV25-1 and TRBJ1-2, with D uncertain. This CDR3 has 11 residues. The V gene's germline CDR1 is MGHDK and CDR2 SYGVNS. The V and J ends lost 8 bases and 2 bases respectively, with 6 bases between them. The CDR3, as DNA: TGTGCCAGCTCAGGAAACTATGGCTACACCTTC. Translated, it gives CASSGNYGYTF.

This chain connects TRBV12-5 to TRBJ1-1, with a tentative D call TRBD1 (5 bases). Germline lookup yields CDR1 LGHNT and CDR2 FRNRAP. Trimming left V 1 base short and J 1 base short, with 7 bases between. The CDR3 sequence is 14 residues long. The CDR3 loop is CASGLATGNTEAFF. DNA for the CDR3: TGTGCTAGTGGTTTGGCTACAGGGAACACTGAAGCTTTCTTT.

The sample holds a few counts of this clone. V and J are TRBV2 and TRBJ2-7; TRBD1 agrees at 9 bases. The CDR3 is 14 amino acids. Germline CDR1 SNHLY, CDR2 FYNNEI. The junction had 7 bases not matched to a gene; V was cut back by 5 bases and J by 5 bases. The CDR3 protein is CASSPGQGYHEQYF. The CDR3 DNA is TGTGCCAGCAGTCCGGGACAGGGATACCACGAGCAGTACTTC.

The genes are TRBV7-3 and TRBJ2-1; 8 bases line up with TRBD2. This CDR3 is built from 16 residues. After removal of 5 bases from V and 0 bases from J, the junction contained 6 bases not matched to a gene. Looked up from germline, CDR1 is SGHTA and CDR2 is FQGTGA. The CDR3 sequence: CASSNTGGTSYNEQFF. The CDR3 DNA reads TGTGCCAGCAGCAACACGGGGGGGACCTCCTACAATGAGCAGTTCTTC.

The chain links TRBV29-1 to TRBJ2-1; 8 positions agree with TRBD1. This CDR3 is built from 14 residues. Germline-derived CDR1 and CDR2 are SQVTM and ANQGSEA. V shed 6 bases, J shed 1 base, and the junction held 5 bases outside the gene matches. CDR3 in DNA: TGCAGCGTAAACAGGGGGAGGTCCTACAATGAGCAGTTCTTC. It encodes CSVNRGRSYNEQFF.

A single count supports this clone. The chain links TRBV2 to TRBJ1-2; 9 nucleotides line up with TRBD1. CDR1 SNHLY and CDR2 FYNNEI come from the germline V gene. V shed 5 bases, J shed 5 bases, and the junction held 3 bases outside the gene matches. This CDR3 has 13 amino acids. Written as DNA, the CDR3 is TGTGCCAGCAGTAGACAGGGGGGATATGGCTACACCTTC. Its protein product is CASSRQGGYGYTF.

The V gene is TRBV7-2, the J gene TRBJ1-5; D might be TRBD1 (6 bases). Looked up from germline, CDR1 is SGHTA and CDR2 is FQGNSA. V lost 2 bases and J lost 11, with 13 bases in between. The CDR3 is 13 residues long. Here the CDR3 reads CASSLLPDRAQHF. DNA of the CDR3: TGTGCCAGCAGCTTATTACCGGACAGAGCCCAGCATTTT.

This clone was recorded once. The chain employs TRBV19 and TRBJ1-1, with TRBD1 as a possible D gene (5 bases). Germline lookup yields CDR1 LNHDA and CDR2 SQIVND (reference sequence). There are 16 residues in the CDR3. Trimming cost V 1 base and J 0 bases, with 12 bases left between them. CDR3 sequence (DNA): TGTGCCAGTAGTATAGCCTCAGGGTCCATGAACACTGAAGCTTTCTTT. It translates to CASSIASGSMNTEAFF.

Written as DNA, the CDR3 is TGTGCCAGCAGTGAAGAATGGACAGGGGGCTACGAGCAGTACTTC. It encodes CASSEEWTGGYEQYF. The chain couples TRBV6-1 to TRBJ2-7; TRBD1 aligns across 10 bases. V lost 1 base, J lost 3 bases, and 3 bases stayed unmatched. This CDR3 region has 15 residues. CDR1 is MNHNS and CDR2 is SASEGT in the germline V gene.

The V gene is TRBV7-9, the J gene TRBJ2-5; D unclear. Germline CDR1 reads SEHNR; CDR2 reads FQNEAQ (reference sequence). This CDR3 spans 14 amino acids. Trimming shortened V by 5 bases and J by 5 bases, and 15 bases separated the two germline ends. For the CDR3, the DNA is TGTGCCAGCAGCCCAAGACACAGAGAGGAGACCCAGTACTTC. It translates to CASSPRHREETQYF.

In this sample, this clone turned up once. The rearrangement uses TRBV7-8 and TRBJ1-6; the match to TRBD1 covers 12 bases. Trimming took 3 bases from V and 5 from J; bases not matched to a gene: 2. Germline CDR1 is SGHVS and CDR2 is FQNEAQ. CDR3 size: 16 residues. The CDR3 is CASSLGQGAHNSPLHF. CDR3 DNA: TGTGCCAGCAGCTTGGGACAGGGGGCCCATAATTCACCCCTCCACTTT.

This chain links TRBV30 with TRBJ1-5; no firm D call. CDR1 is GTSNPN and CDR2 is SVGIG in the germline V gene (reference sequence). The CDR3 has 12 residues. The V end lost 4 bases, the J end lost 4 bases, and 8 bases lay between the germline ends. The DNA of the CDR3 is TGTGCCTGGAACGGAGGAAATCAGCCCCAGCATTTT. Residues: CAWNGGNQPQHF.

By sample share, this clone is medium-sized. The chain employs TRBV10-3 and TRBJ2-7, with TRBD1 matching over 8 bases. CDR3 length: 17 residues. V shed 2 bases, J shed 3 bases, and the junction held 12 bases outside the gene matches. CDR1 is ENHRY, CDR2 SYGVKD, per germline. CDR3 loop: CAISELRDRRKGYEQYF. CDR3 DNA sequence: TGTGCCATCAGTGAGCTCCGGGACAGGAGAAAGGGCTACGAGCAGTACTTC.

There are a few counts of this clone. The chain joins TRBV7-2 to TRBJ2-1, with 9 bases aligning to TRBD2. The length of the CDR3 is 15 residues. The V and J ends lost 2 bases and 7 bases, in that order; junction bases with no gene match: 6. CDR1 is SGHTA, CDR2 FQGNSA, per germline. Written as DNA, the CDR3 is TGTGCCAGCAGCTTAAGTTCGGGACTAGCAAATGAGCAGTTCTTC. Translating gives CASSLSSGLANEQFF.

The genes are TRBV7-3 and TRBJ2-5; 10 bases fit TRBD2. The V segment lost 2 bases and the J segment 5 bases; nucleotides outside the gene matches: 5. This CDR3 contains 15 residues. Germline V CDR1 and CDR2: SGHTA, FQGTGA. Here the CDR3 DNA reads TGTGCCAGCAGCTTAGGGACTAGCGATGCGGAGACCCAGTACTTC. This encodes CASSLGTSDAETQYF.